The table lists the clone carrying this TCR beta chain with a few counts. Its specificity is unknown. V was trimmed by 4 bases and J by 5 bases, leaving 8 bases between them. The CDR3 extends over 12 amino acids. Investigators reverse transcribed all isolated RNA, so they sequenced expressed TCRB transcripts. Assay: immunoSEQ multiplex PCR; the TCRdb copy retains only in-frame clones and omits some. The sample has 400,000 to 500,000 clones, over 11% seen once. These data are taken from a study of beta chain features in type 1 diabetes. Study-wide results and limits: Whether HLA type influences TCRB rearrangement remained unresolved here.

The specimen sequenced was naive CD4+ T cells from blood. This receptor was identified in a man aged 25 to 40 in good health. This chain joins TRBV23-1 and TRBJ2-5, with no clear D. TRBV23-1 is recorded as an ORF, its role being uncertain. The CDR3 spells CASSPKGETQYF. The CDR3 DNA sequence: TGCGCCAGCAGTCCAAAAGGGGAGACCCAGTACTTC.